Included here is one T cell receptor beta chain sequence, with context. The antigen remains undetermined. The CDR3 does not close with the conserved phenylalanine or tryptophan, likely indicating a read error. Germline lookup yields CDR1 GTSNPN and CDR2 SVGIG (reference sequence). The CDR3 has 14 amino acids. V lost 2 bases to trimming and J lost 1 base, with 8 bases between them. The data were obtained in a study of metastatic and nonmetastatic thyroid tumors. Study in general: It was across blood and tumor or nodule tissue from malignant and benign thyroid patients that repertoires were compared.

In the source study's methods: Using the CDR3 differences seen across clinicopathological groups, the authors built a distant-metastasis classifier for papillary thyroid cancer, which was meant to discriminate distant-metastatic patients. TCRdb re-analyzed the PCR reads using MiXCR. None of the V and J calls come from the authors' own analysis; TCRdb made them. Among over 50,000 clones listed, 25% to 30% were seen once. Among the patients, none had received any treatment before thyroid surgery. Study observations and caveats: Patients with malignant thyroid tumors reportedly had significantly higher TCR beta diversity than those with benign nodules, in blood and tumor.

The gene calls are TRBV30 and TRBJ2-2; no definite D call. The sequenced sample was blood. This receptor was identified in a female donor with papillary thyroid cancer or a benign thyroid nodule (not recorded which). Some clones in this sample may be carry-over from other donors' samples. The CDR3 sequence: CAWSWVQNTGELFC. CDR3 in DNA: TGTGCCTGGAGTTGGGTACAGAACACCGGGGAGCTGTTTTGT.